The rows below give T cell receptor beta chains drawn from one sample of a study of T cell changes during pregnancy in multiple sclerosis. The data were produced by immunoSEQ multiplex PCR, yet TCRdb's version contains in-frame clones alone and is incomplete. The sample has 40,000 to 55,000 clones; more than 90% are singletons. The sample was CD8+ T cells from peripheral blood mononuclear cells, taken after pregnancy. Source of these receptors: a female donor with multiple sclerosis, enrolled in a pregnancy study. CDR3s include the opening cysteine and the closing phenylalanine or tryptophan. The D gene is left open where the match is weak. Size is stated for part of the rows, as once, few or many counts, or as a class when the clone is expanded.

D,J,size,V,CDR3,DNA
TRBD2,TRBJ2-7,-,TRBV11-3,CASSGGSSYEQYF,TGTGCCAGCAGCGGCGGGAGCTCCTACGAGCAGTACTTC
-,TRBJ2-7,-,TRBV27,CASSFGGNEQYF,TGTGCCAGCAGTTTTGGAGGGAACGAGCAGTACTTC
-,TRBJ1-4,-,TRBV19,CASKIGPGGANEKLFF,TGTGCCAGTAAAATCGGCCCCGGAGGGGCAAATGAAAAACTGTTTTTT
TRBD1,TRBJ2-7,-,TRBV19,CASSPGQGGFYEQYF,TGTGCCAGTAGTCCCGGACAGGGGGGTTTCTACGAGCAGTACTTC
TRBD2,TRBJ2-7,-,TRBV18,CASSHLADNYEQYF,TGTGCCAGCTCACATCTAGCGGATAACTACGAGCAGTACTTC
TRBD1,TRBJ1-2,-,TRBV27,CASSYNRGGGYTF,TGTGCCAGCAGTTACAACAGGGGTGGTGGCTACACCTTC
-,TRBJ1-1,-,TRBV19,CASSFGGRPEAFF,TGTGCCAGTAGTTTTGGCGGAAGACCTGAAGCTTTCTTT
TRBD2,TRBJ2-1,-,TRBV7-8,CASSLGGLAGRNEQFF,TGTGCCAGCAGCTTAGGGGGGCTAGCGGGAAGGAATGAGCAGTTCTTC
-,TRBJ2-1,-,TRBV6-5,CASSSGQHNEQFF,TGTGCCAGCAGTTCCGGACAGCACAATGAGCAGTTCTTC
TRBD1,TRBJ2-7,once,TRBV19,CASSIWTGSSYEQYF,TGTGCCAGTAGTATCTGGACAGGGAGCTCCTACGAGCAGTACTTC
TRBD1,TRBJ2-2,-,TRBV27,CASSFLGQANTGELFF,TGTGCCAGCAGTTTTCTCGGACAGGCCAACACCGGGGAGCTGTTTTTT
-,TRBJ1-1,once,TRBV6-5,CASSQGTTEAFF,TGTGCCAGCAGCCAGGGTACCACTGAAGCTTTCTTT
-,TRBJ2-5,-,TRBV5-1,CASAQDSPKGTQYF,TGCGCCAGCGCCCAGGACAGTCCCAAGGGGACCCAGTACTTC
TRBD1,TRBJ1-1,-,TRBV6-1,CASSWDREGRTEAFF,TGTGCCAGCAGTTGGGACAGGGAAGGAAGGACTGAAGCTTTCTTT
TRBD2,TRBJ2-1,-,TRBV7-9,CASSSTTSGINEQFF,TGTGCCAGCAGCTCTACGACTAGCGGGATCAATGAGCAGTTCTTC
TRBD1,TRBJ1-1,-,TRBV6-1,CASRPAGTGVVAFF,TGTGCCAGCAGACCCGCCGGGACAGGGGTTGTAGCTTTCTTT